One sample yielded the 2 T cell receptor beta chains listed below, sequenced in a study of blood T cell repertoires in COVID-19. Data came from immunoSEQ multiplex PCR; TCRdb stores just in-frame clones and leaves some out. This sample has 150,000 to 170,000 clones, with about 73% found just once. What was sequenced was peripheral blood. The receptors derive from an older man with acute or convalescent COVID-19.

CDR3 bases: TGTGCCAGCTCACAAGATCAGACAGGGGCAGTCTATGGCTACACCTTC. Translation gives CASSQDQTGAVYGYTF. This rearrangement joins TRBV18 to TRBJ1-2; 8 bases map to TRBD1. V was pared by 4 bases and J by 4 bases, with 11 bases of the junction left unmatched. Germline values: CDR1 KGHSH, CDR2 LQKENI. This CDR3 comprises 16 residues. Full variable domain (remainder filled in from reference TRBV18 and TRBJ1-2): NAGVMQNPRHLVRRRGQEARLRCSPMKGHSHVYWYRQLPEEGLKFMVYLQKENIIDESGMPKERFSAEFPKEGPSILRIQQVVRGDSAAYFCASSQDQTGAVYGYTFGSGTRLTVV.

The CDR3 DNA is TGTGCCAGCAGCTCGGGACTAGCGGGCCGTTACAATGAGCAGTTCTTC. This translates into CASSSGLAGRYNEQFF. This chain links TRBV7-2 with TRBJ2-1; TRBD2 matches at 12 bases. The trim removed 4 bases at V and 4 bases at J, leaving 5 bases unmatched. The CDR3 sequence is 16 residues long. Germline V gene sequence: CDR1 SGHTA, CDR2 FQGNSA.